This T cell receptor (beta chain) was captured by sequencing in a study of blood T cell repertoires in COVID-19. The germline V and J ends were trimmed by 3 bases and 0 bases, with 3 bases remaining between them. The CDR3 extends over 12 amino acids. Germline CDR1 and CDR2: SGHDN and FVKESK. In the source study's methods: Amplification from reference gene primers served as the basis for estimated nucleated cell counts. The repertoire was sequenced with immunoSEQ multiplex PCR; TCRdb's copy has only in-frame clones and lacks some. D and trimming were read from the DNA, whereas the V and J calls and clone size are those reported in that table. Among some 88,000 clones listed, roughly 85% were seen once.

Sample: peripheral blood. The chain carries TRBV14 and TRBJ2-7, with unresolved D. The source of this sequence is a man aged 60 to 75 with acute or convalescent COVID-19. CDR3 in amino acids: CASSHVSYEQYF. CDR3 nucleotide sequence: TGTGCCAGCAGCCACGTCTCCTACGAGCAGTACTTC.